These 25 T cell receptor beta chains originate from one sample sequenced in a study of CD8 T cells in Susac syndrome. RNA was extracted with the RNeasy kit, and a quantity of roughly 0.45 to 1 ug was reverse transcribed using random hexamers. TCRdb re-called the immunoSEQ multiplex PCR reads through MiXCR, storing one row per CDR3 protein. The sample has some 300,000 distinct CDR3 sequences, about 88% seen once. The sequencing input was CD8+ T cells from PBMCs. The receptors were sampled from a human donor with multiple sclerosis.

The chain joins TRBV14 to TRBJ2-5; 11 nucleotides agree with TRBD2. Germline CDR1 and CDR2: SGHDN and FVKESK. The V segment lost 5 bases and the J segment 2 bases; nucleotides outside the gene matches: 7. CDR3 size: 16 residues. In nucleotides, the CDR3 is TGTGCCAGCAGCACTCGACTAGCGGGGTCGCAAGAGACCCAGTACTTC. It specifies CASSTRLAGSQETQYF.

The genes are TRBV4-2 and TRBJ2-7; D not certain. The CDR3 has 16 residues. The V gene lost 0 bases and the J gene lost 5 bases, with 17 bases spanning the gap. Germline loops: CDR1 LGHNA, CDR2 YNFKEQ. CDR3 sequence reads: CASSQDMTAEPHEQYF. Written as DNA, the CDR3 is TGTGCCAGCAGCCAAGATATGACGGCCGAACCCCACGAGCAGTACTTC.

The chain employs TRBV13 and TRBJ1-6; unclear D gene. Germline CDR1 and CDR2: PRHDT and FYEKMQ (reference sequence). The CDR3 consists of 14 residues. The germline V and J ends were trimmed by 8 bases and 7 bases, with 15 bases remaining between them. CDR3 loop: CASGSSFGNSPLHF. Written as DNA, the CDR3 is TGTGCCAGCGGCTCCAGTTTTGGGAATTCACCCCTCCACTTT.

This clonotype was counted between two and nine times. The V call is TRBV19, the J call TRBJ2-2; D gene ambiguous. The CDR3 is made up of 12 amino acids. Trimming shortened V by 3 bases and J by 3 bases, and 2 bases separated the two germline ends. CDR1 is LNHDA and CDR2 is SQIVND in the germline V gene (reference sequence). The CDR3 region is CASSIYTGELFF. As DNA, the CDR3 is TGTGCCAGTAGTATTTACACCGGGGAGCTGTTTTTT.

The J gene is TRBJ2-7, the V gene TRBV2; TRBD2 aligns across 11 bases. V lost 4 bases to trimming and J lost 1 base; unmatched junction nucleotides: 9. CDR3 length: 17 residues. The germline gives CDR1 SNHLY, CDR2 FYNNEI. CDR3 nucleotides: TGTGCCAGCAGTGGGTCTCGGCTAGCGGGAGGATCCTACGAGCAGTACTTC. Translating gives CASSGSRLAGGSYEQYF. The variable domain in full, with the rest retrieved from reference TRBV2 and TRBJ2-7, is EPEVTQTPSHQVTQMGQEVILRCVPISNHLYFYWYRQILGQKVEFLVSFYNNEISEKSEIFDDQFSVERPDGSNFTLKIRSTKLEDSAMYFCASSGSRLAGGSYEQYFGPGTRLTVT.

The genes are TRBV28 and TRBJ2-3; weak D call: TRBD1 (6 bases). Between the trimmed V and J ends, which lost 6 bases and 5 bases, there was a span of 24 bases. This CDR3 region has 17 residues. CDR1 is MDHEN, CDR2 SYDVKM, per germline. CDR3 region: CASSSPRPLTGLDTQYF. In DNA, the CDR3 is TGTGCCAGCAGCTCCCCACGACCACTGACAGGTTTAGATACGCAGTATTTT.

The rearrangement links TRBV27 to TRBJ2-1, with TRBD2 matching over 8 bases. V lost 5 bases, J lost 4 bases, and 10 bases stayed unmatched. The V gene's germline CDR1 is MNHEY and CDR2 SMNVEV (reference sequence). The CDR3 runs to 16 residues. CDR3 loop: CASSTEAGAVYNEQFF. The CDR3 region has the DNA TGTGCCAGCAGTACAGAAGCGGGAGCGGTGTACAATGAGCAGTTCTTC.

The chain has TRBV20-1 and TRBJ2-1; 9 nucleotides agree with TRBD1. Germline CDR1 is DFQATT and CDR2 is SNEGSKA (reference sequence). This CDR3 contains 14 residues. V lost 5 bases and J lost 9; bases outside the gene matches: 11. The CDR3 DNA follows: TGCAGTGCTGGAGGTTGGGACAGGGCGACTGAGCAGTTCTTC. It codes for CSAGGWDRATEQFF.

This clonotype has more than one count but fewer than ten. The rearrangement joins TRBV27 to TRBJ1-1; D may be TRBD1 (5 bases). This CDR3 is 13 amino acids long. Trimming removed 2 bases at V and 4 bases at J, with 8 bases between. Germline CDR1 and CDR2: MNHEY and SMNVEV (reference sequence). CDR3: CASSLMGGTEAFF. The CDR3 nucleotides read TGTGCCAGCAGTTTAATGGGGGGCACTGAAGCTTTCTTT.

The J gene is TRBJ2-7, the V gene TRBV4-3; D is ambiguous. Per the germline V gene, CDR1 is LGHNA and CDR2 is YSLEER. Trimming took off 0 bases at V and 3 bases at J, with 9 bases between the two ends. The CDR3 has 14 amino acids. CDR3 in amino acids: CASSQERGIYEQYF. For the CDR3, the DNA is TGCGCCAGCAGCCAAGAACGTGGCATCTACGAGCAGTACTTC.

This clonotype was recorded only once. The rearrangement links TRBV9 to TRBJ2-3, with D tentatively TRBD1 or TRBD2 (5 bases each). Between the trimmed V and J ends, which lost 0 bases and 2 bases, there was a span of 16 bases. The CDR3 spans 17 residues. Germline V gene lookup returns CDR1 SGDLS and CDR2 YYNGEE. The CDR3 bases are TGTGCCAGCAGCGTAGACATCGAGAGGGGTATCACAGATACGCAGTATTTT. It is translated as CASSVDIERGITDTQYF. Supplemented by reference TRBV9 and TRBJ2-3, the full variable domain reads DSGVTQTPKHLITATGQRVTLRCSPRSGDLSVYWYQQSLDQGLQFLIQYYNGEERAKGNILERFSAQQFPDLHSELNLSSLELGDSALYFCASSVDIERGITDTQYFGPGTRLTVL.

The chain uses TRBV5-1 and TRBJ2-7, with 8 nucleotides matching TRBD1. The V gene end was trimmed by 4 bases and the J gene end by 2 bases; junction bases not matched to a gene: 11. CDR1 and CDR2 (germline): SGHRS, YFSETQ. The CDR3 loop spans 16 amino acids. The CDR3 loop is CASSTGSGTGTYEQYF. DNA for the CDR3: TGCGCCAGCAGCACTGGTTCCGGGACAGGAACCTACGAGCAGTACTTC.

This clonotype has a single count. V usage is TRBV12-3 or TRBV12-4 and J usage is TRBJ2-1, with a possible D match to TRBD2 (6 bases). The CDR3 contains 13 residues. Trimming shortened V by 3 bases and J by 6 bases, and 9 bases separated the two germline ends. Here the CDR3 DNA reads TGTGCCAGCAGTTTTGGCGGGGTCAATGAGCAGTTCTTC. Its translation is CASSFGGVNEQFF.

V gene TRBV28 combines with J gene TRBJ2-6; no reliable D call. Germline CDR1 MDHEN, CDR2 SYDVKM. The CDR3 length is 14 residues. V was pared by 6 bases and J by 3 bases, with 9 bases between. CDR3 DNA: TGTGCCAGCAGCCCTATAAGTGGGGCCAACGTCCTGACTTTC. This gives the protein CASSPISGANVLTF.

V is TRBV7-6 and J is TRBJ1-2, with TRBD1 as a possible D gene (6 bases). V was cut by 5 bases and J by 5 bases, with 27 bases left in between. Germline V gene sequence: CDR1 SGHVS, CDR2 FNYEAQ. This CDR3 has 18 amino acids. This CDR3 is CASSRDTGPQPAIYGYTF. CDR3 coding DNA: TGTGCCAGCAGCCGAGATACAGGGCCCCAACCAGCAATTTATGGCTACACCTTC.

The gene calls are TRBV28 and TRBJ2-7, with unresolved D. This CDR3 region has 14 residues. CDR1 and CDR2 (germline): MDHEN, SYDVKM. V dropped 6 bases and J dropped 4 bases, with 16 bases sitting between them. CDR3 DNA sequence: TGTGCCAGCAGCCCCGCGAACAGAGAATACGAGCAGTACTTC. The encoded protein is CASSPANREYEQYF.

The gene calls are TRBV27 and TRBJ2-1; D gene uncertain. CDR1 is MNHEY, CDR2 SMNVEV, per germline (reference sequence). This CDR3 is built from 16 residues. Trimming left V 3 bases short and J 0 bases short, with 12 bases between. The CDR3 protein is CASSLLGFSSYNEQFF. The CDR3 DNA reads TGTGCCAGCAGTTTGCTTGGTTTTAGCTCCTACAATGAGCAGTTCTTC.

The chain combines TRBV7-6 with TRBJ2-7, with D perhaps assigned TRBD1 or TRBD2 (5 bases each). CDR3 length: 16 amino acids. With 1 base removed from V and 2 bases from J, the gap between germline ends came to 15 bases. CDR1 is SGHVS and CDR2 is FNYEAQ in the germline V gene. As DNA, the CDR3 is TGTGCCAGCAGCTTAGAGGGGACCGGATCGACCTACGAGCAGTACTTC. This translates into CASSLEGTGSTYEQYF.

V and J are TRBV9 and TRBJ2-1; maybe TRBD2 (6 bases). CDR1 and CDR2 (germline): SGDLS, YYNGEE. The CDR3 consists of 14 residues. V was trimmed by 0 bases and J by 5 bases, leaving 9 bases between them. As DNA, the CDR3 is TGTGCCAGCAGCGTAGGAGGGAGGAACAATGAGCAGTTCTTC. The encoded protein is CASSVGGRNNEQFF. Full variable domain (rest looked up from reference TRBV9 and TRBJ2-1): DSGVTQTPKHLITATGQRVTLRCSPRSGDLSVYWYQQSLDQGLQFLIQYYNGEERAKGNILERFSAQQFPDLHSELNLSSLELGDSALYFCASSVGGRNNEQFFGPGTRLTVL.

This chain joins TRBV23-1 and TRBJ2-1; D uncertain. TRBV23-1 is sorted into the ORF group, with uncertain function. The CDR3 is 15 residues long. The V end lost 0 bases, the J end lost 15 bases, and 21 bases lay between the germline ends. DNA for the CDR3: TGCGCCAGCAGTCAATCGATCATTGGATATGAAAAGGCGTTCTTC. It codes for CASSQSIIGYEKAFF.

The chain employs TRBV20-1 and TRBJ2-1; 11 nucleotides align to TRBD1. Unmatched junction bases numbered 9, after V lost 4 bases and J lost 7 bases. The CDR3 totals 15 residues. The germline V gene has CDR1 DFQATT and CDR2 SNEGSKA (reference sequence). CDR3 amino acids: CSANGGQGVLNEQFF. As DNA, the CDR3 is TGCAGTGCTAACGGGGGACAGGGGGTTTTAAATGAGCAGTTCTTC.

This chain links TRBV4-2 with TRBJ2-3; 9 bases align to TRBD1. Germline values: CDR1 LGHNA, CDR2 YNFKEQ. The CDR3 consists of 17 residues. V shed 0 bases, J shed 4 bases, and the junction held 8 bases outside the gene matches. The CDR3 nucleotides read TGTGCCAGCAGCCAAGAAGCGACAGGGGGTTTCTCAGATACGCAGTATTTT. Amino acids: CASSQEATGGFSDTQYF.

The chain links TRBV27 to TRBJ2-1; perhaps TRBD1 as D (6 bases). The germline V gene has CDR1 MNHEY and CDR2 SMNVEV (reference sequence). Trimming pared 5 bases from V and 0 bases from J, leaving 11 bases between. The CDR3 loop spans 15 amino acids. The CDR3 DNA follows: TGTGCCAGCAGTACCAGGGGTCCCTCCTACAATGAGCAGTTCTTC. Translated: CASSTRGPSYNEQFF.

This chain connects TRBV4-3 to TRBJ2-5; possible D gene TRBD2, 6 bases. Trimming took off 3 bases at V and 5 bases at J, with 16 bases between the two ends. The CDR3 has 15 amino acids. Germline-derived CDR1 and CDR2 are LGHNA and YSLEER. The CDR3 loop reads CASSQDYEGRETQYF. The DNA of the CDR3 is TGCGCCAGCAGCCAGGATTATGAGGGGAGGGAGACCCAGTACTTC.

The V call is TRBV10-3, the J call TRBJ1-2; 7 bases agree with TRBD1. Trimming removed 8 bases from V and 5 bases from J; junction bases left unmatched: 5. The CDR3 runs 12 residues. CDR1 and CDR2 from the germline V gene are ENHRY and SYGVKD. CDR3 DNA: TGTGCCATCCTCGGGACAGAATATGGCTACACCTTC. Translating gives CAILGTEYGYTF.